This is a list of T cell receptor beta chains from one sample in a study of blood T cell repertoires in COVID-19. Some clones are missing from TCRdb's copy, which holds only in-frame ones; the method was immunoSEQ multiplex PCR. This sample has around 470,000 clones; 89% occur once, and the top ten carry 0.75% to 0.9%. The sequenced sample was peripheral blood. The source of these receptors is a man between 18 and 35 years old with COVID-19, enrolled during active disease. Each CDR3 is given with its conserved first and last residue. A D gene is named only where the DNA matches it firmly. Part of the rows lack a size; the others show once, few, many or a class for expanded clones.

clone_size j_call v_call d_call cdr3_nt cdr3_aa
- TRBJ1-2 TRBV7-8 - TGTGCCAGCAGCGAAGACAGTGACTATGGCTACACCTTC CASSEDSDYGYTF
- TRBJ2-5 TRBV10-3 - TGTGCCATCCTCGCTAGCCATGAGGGGACCCAGTACTTC CAILASHEGTQYF
- TRBJ1-6 TRBV4-1 - TGCGCCAGCAGCCAGGGGCTGTCGAATTCACCCCTCCACTTT CASSQGLSNSPLHF
- TRBJ2-7 TRBV29-1 TRBD1 TGCAGCGTTGTAACAGGGGGAGTGGACGAGCAGTACTTC CSVVTGGVDEQYF
few TRBJ2-7 TRBV11-2 TRBD2 TGTGCCAGCAGCTTATGGTATGATGGCGGGAGCAACGAGCAGTACTTC CASSLWYDGGSNEQYF
- TRBJ2-7 TRBV19 - TGTGCCAGTAGTTTGGGGCCTTCCTACGAGCAGTACTTC CASSLGPSYEQYF
- TRBJ1-2 TRBV10-2 - TGCGCCAGCAGTGAGGTACCGACTAACTATGGCTACATCTTC CASSEVPTNYGYIF
- TRBJ2-1 TRBV24-1 - TGTGCCACCAGTGCGGTTTCACAGGGCGGGAATGAGCAGTTCTTC CATSAVSQGGNEQFF
- TRBJ1-4 TRBV6-5 TRBD1 TGTGCCAGCAGTTCCGGGACAGGTGATGAAAAACTGTTTTTT CASSSGTGDEKLFF
- TRBJ2-7 TRBV10-1 TRBD1 TGCGCCAGCAGTGGTCCTCCGACAGGGAATATCCACGAGCAGTACTTC CASSGPPTGNIHEQYF
- TRBJ2-5 TRBV6-2/TRBV6-3 - TGTGCCAGCACCCCATCGGGGAAGACCCAGTACTTC CASTPSGKTQYF
- TRBJ2-7 TRBV11-3 - TGTGCCAGCAGCTTAGGAGATTCCTACGAGCAGTACTTC CASSLGDSYEQYF
- TRBJ2-2 TRBV18 - TGTGCCAGCTCACCGGGCGGGGACGGGGAGCTGTTTTTT CASSPGGDGELFF
- TRBJ2-5 TRBV20-1 - TGCAGTGCTAGACTAAAAGAGACCCAGTACTTC CSARLKETQYF
once TRBJ2-5 TRBV2 - TGTGCCAGCAAGGTACAGACAGGTCTCGGGGAGACCCAGTACTTC CASKVQTGLGETQYF
- TRBJ1-6 TRBV27 TRBD1 TGTGCCAGCAGCCAGACAGGGGGCTCCTATAATTCACCCCTCCACTTT CASSQTGGSYNSPLHF
- TRBJ2-2 TRBV5-1 TRBD1 TGCGCCAGCAGCCTTAGGACAGGGGGAGGTCGTGCCACCGGGGAGCTGTTTTTT CASSLRTGGGRATGELFF
- TRBJ1-4 TRBV7-2 - TGTGCCAGCAGACAAACAGGGACCAGCAGGGAAAAACTGTTTTTT CASRQTGTSREKLFF
few TRBJ2-3 TRBV25-1 TRBD2 TGTGCCAGCAGTGAATGGGTGGGGACTAGCGGGGGAGGGACGCAGTATTTT CASSEWVGTSGGGTQYF
- TRBJ2-3 TRBV7-8 - TGTGCCAGCAGCCAGGCACTAGGCGCGGCAGGCACAGATACGCAGTATTTT CASSQALGAAGTDTQYF
- TRBJ1-6 TRBV30 - TGTGCCTGGAAAGTAGTGCCTGGTGGTGGTTCACCCCTCCACTTT CAWKVVPGGGSPLHF
- TRBJ2-5 TRBV7-9 - TGTGCCAGCAGAAGACTGGAAGAGACCCAGTACTTC CASRRLEETQYF
- TRBJ2-2 TRBV9 TRBD2 TGTGCCAGCAGCCACGGACTAGCGGGGGCCCCGAACACCGGGGAGCTGTTTTTT CASSHGLAGAPNTGELFF
few TRBJ2-1 TRBV19 - TGTGCCAGTAGTATAAACCGAGTAGCGCAATCCTACAATGAGCAGTTCTTC CASSINRVAQSYNEQFF
- TRBJ2-2 TRBV10-3 TRBD1 TGTGCCATCAGCCCGGGACAGGCCGCGAACACCGGGGAGCTGTTTTTT CAISPGQAANTGELFF
- TRBJ2-1 TRBV29-1 TRBD2 TGCAGCGTTGTTAGCGGGAGTGATGAGCAGTTCTTC CSVVSGSDEQFF
many TRBJ1-4 TRBV7-6 TRBD1 TGTGCCAGCAGCCTCGGGACAGCAAATGAAAAACTGTTTTTT CASSLGTANEKLFF
- TRBJ2-7 TRBV6-5 - TGTGCCAGCAGTTATCGAGGCAGGGGCACCTACGAGCAGTACTTC CASSYRGRGTYEQYF
- TRBJ1-3 TRBV13 - TGTGCCAGCAGCTTAGGTGGGGGGAGCTCTGGAAACACCATATATTTT CASSLGGGSSGNTIYF
- TRBJ2-1 TRBV11-3 - TGTGCCAGCAGCAAGGGGGACACCTTAAACGATGAGCAGTTCTTC CASSKGDTLNDEQFF
few TRBJ1-5 TRBV18 - TGTGCCAGCTCACCGACCAGGGGTGCAGGGCAGCCCCAGCATTTT CASSPTRGAGQPQHF
- TRBJ2-2 TRBV24-1 TRBD1 TGTGCCACCGGGGACAGGCGAGGCACCGGGGAGCTGTTTTTT CATGDRRGTGELFF
- TRBJ2-5 TRBV7-9 - TGTGCCAGCAGCCCAGAGGACCAAGAGACCCAGTACTTC CASSPEDQETQYF
- TRBJ1-6 TRBV12-1 - TGTGCCAGCAGCTTTGCAGGGCCCCGGGGAATTTCACCCCTCCACTTT CASSFAGPRGISPLHF